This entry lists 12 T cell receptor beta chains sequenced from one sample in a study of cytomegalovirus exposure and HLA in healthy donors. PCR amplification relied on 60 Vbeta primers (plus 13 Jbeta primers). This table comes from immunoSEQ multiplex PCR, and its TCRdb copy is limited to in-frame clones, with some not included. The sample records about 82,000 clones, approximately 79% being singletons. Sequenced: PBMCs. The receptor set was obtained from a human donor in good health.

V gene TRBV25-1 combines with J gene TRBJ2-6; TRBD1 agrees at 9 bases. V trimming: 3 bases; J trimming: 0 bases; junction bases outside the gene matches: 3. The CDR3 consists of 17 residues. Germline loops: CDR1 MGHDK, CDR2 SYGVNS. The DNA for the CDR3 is TGTGCCAGCAGTGATACAGGGGGCCCCTCTGGGGCCAACGTCCTGACTTTC. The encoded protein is CASSDTGGPSGANVLTF.

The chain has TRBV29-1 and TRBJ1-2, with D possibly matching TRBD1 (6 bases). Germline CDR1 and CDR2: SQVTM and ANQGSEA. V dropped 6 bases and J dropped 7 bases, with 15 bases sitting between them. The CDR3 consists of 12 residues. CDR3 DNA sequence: TGCAGCGTAGTATCAGGGGACGGTGGCTACACCTTC. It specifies CSVVSGDGGYTF.

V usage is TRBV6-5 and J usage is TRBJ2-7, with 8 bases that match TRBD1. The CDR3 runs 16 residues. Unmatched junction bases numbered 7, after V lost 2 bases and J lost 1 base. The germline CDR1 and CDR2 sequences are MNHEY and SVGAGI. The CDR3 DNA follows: TGTGCCAGCAGTTACCAAACCGGGACAGGATCCTACGAGCAGTACTTC. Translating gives CASSYQTGTGSYEQYF.

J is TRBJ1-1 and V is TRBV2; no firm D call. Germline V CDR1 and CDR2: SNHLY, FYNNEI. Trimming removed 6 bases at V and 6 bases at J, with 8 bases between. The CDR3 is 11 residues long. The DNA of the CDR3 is TGTGCCAGCAGGGTGAGCGCTGAAGCTTTCTTT. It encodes CASRVSAEAFF.

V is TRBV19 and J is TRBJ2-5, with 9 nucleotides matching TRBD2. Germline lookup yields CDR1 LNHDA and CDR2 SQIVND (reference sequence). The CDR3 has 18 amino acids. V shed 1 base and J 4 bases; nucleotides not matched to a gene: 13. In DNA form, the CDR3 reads TGTGCCAGTAGTATAGGGAGGGGGCGGGGGGGCCGCAGAGAGACCCAGTACTTC. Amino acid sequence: CASSIGRGRGGRRETQYF.

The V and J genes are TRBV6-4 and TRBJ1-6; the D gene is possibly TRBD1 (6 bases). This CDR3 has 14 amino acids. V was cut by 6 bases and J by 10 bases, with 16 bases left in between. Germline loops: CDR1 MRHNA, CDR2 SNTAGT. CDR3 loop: CASSPSLQGSPLHF. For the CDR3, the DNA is TGTGCCAGCAGCCCCTCATTACAGGGCTCACCCCTCCACTTT.

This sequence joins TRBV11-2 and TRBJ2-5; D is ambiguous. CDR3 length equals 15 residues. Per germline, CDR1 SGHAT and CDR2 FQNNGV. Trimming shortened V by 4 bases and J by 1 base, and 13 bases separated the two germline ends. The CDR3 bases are TGTGCCAGCAGCTGGTGGCAGAACACCCAAGAGACCCAGTACTTC. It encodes CASSWWQNTQETQYF.

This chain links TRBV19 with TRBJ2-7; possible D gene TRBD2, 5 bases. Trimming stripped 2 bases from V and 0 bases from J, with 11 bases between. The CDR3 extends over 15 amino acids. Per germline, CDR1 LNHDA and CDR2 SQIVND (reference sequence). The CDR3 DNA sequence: TGTGCCAGTAGTATACTAGCACAGAGCTCCTACGAGCAGTACTTC. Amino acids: CASSILAQSSYEQYF.

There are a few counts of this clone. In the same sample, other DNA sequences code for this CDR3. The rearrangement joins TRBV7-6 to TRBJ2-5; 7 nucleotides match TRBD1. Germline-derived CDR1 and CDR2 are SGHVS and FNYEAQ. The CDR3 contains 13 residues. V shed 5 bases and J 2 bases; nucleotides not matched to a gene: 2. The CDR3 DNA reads TGTGCCAGCAGCAGGGGGCGACAAGAGACCCAGTACTTC. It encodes CASSRGRQETQYF.

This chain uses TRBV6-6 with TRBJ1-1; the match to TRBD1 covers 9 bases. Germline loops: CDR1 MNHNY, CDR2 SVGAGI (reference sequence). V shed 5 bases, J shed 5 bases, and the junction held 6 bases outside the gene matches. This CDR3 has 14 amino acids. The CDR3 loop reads CASSADRGYTEAFF. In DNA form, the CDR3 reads TGTGCCAGCAGTGCTGACAGGGGGTATACTGAAGCTTTCTTT.

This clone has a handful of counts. The CDR3: CASSRTGGMENEKLFF. The CDR3 bases are TGCGCCAGCAGCAGGACAGGGGGGATGGAAAATGAAAAACTGTTTTTT. This chain joins TRBV5-1 and TRBJ1-4; TRBD1 matches 10 bases. V was pared by 4 bases and J by 5 bases, with 8 bases of the junction left unmatched. Germline V gives CDR1 SGHRS, CDR2 YFSETQ. The CDR3 consists of 16 residues.

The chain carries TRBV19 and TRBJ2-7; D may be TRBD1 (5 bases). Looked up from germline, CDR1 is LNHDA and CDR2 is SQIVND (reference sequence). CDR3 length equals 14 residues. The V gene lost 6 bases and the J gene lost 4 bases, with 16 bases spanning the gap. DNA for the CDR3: TGTGCCAGTAGCCCCGTTCTCAGGGCGTACGAGCAGTACTTC. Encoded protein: CASSPVLRAYEQYF.